The clone carrying this TCR beta chain was observed a handful of times. Antigen unknown. TCRdb re-called the 5' RACE reads with MiXCR, one entry per CDR3 protein. This sample carries over 130,000 distinct CDR3 sequences, 7.7% of them seen once, and the ten largest clones take roughly 0.71%. The CDR3 sequence is 14 residues long. Per the germline V gene, CDR1 is SGDLS and CDR2 is YYNGEE. V shed 2 bases and J shed 4 bases, with 13 bases lying between them. This entry is derived from a study of T cells after yellow fever vaccination. Study-level results: The study re-detected most primary-vaccination clones after the booster (96% CD4, around 89% CD8).

This chain joins TRBV9 and TRBJ2-7; D uncertain. This sample comprised CD4+ T cells sorted from PBMCs, obtained 5 days after the yellow fever booster vaccination. The sequence came from a man aged 30 to 45 who received the YFV17D yellow fever vaccine. CDR3 nucleotide sequence: TGTGCCAGCAGCGTCGACGGACGGCGGTACGAGCAGTACTTC. Amino acids: CASSVDGRRYEQYF.